What follows are 27 T cell receptor beta chains derived from one specimen sequenced in a study of OX40 agonist ivuxolimab in advanced cancers. This table comes from immunoSEQ multiplex PCR, and its TCRdb copy is limited to in-frame clones, with some not included. The sample contains about 150,000 clones, under 95% of which appear only once. Sequencing was performed on CD4+ or CD8+ T cells sorted from blood, taken in a trial of the OX40 agonist ivuxolimab. These receptors were taken from an adult with an advanced solid tumor such as melanoma, head and neck, liver or kidney cancer.

This chain connects TRBV19 to TRBJ1-1; 9 bases match TRBD1. CDR1 is LNHDA, CDR2 SQIVND, per germline (reference sequence). This CDR3 contains 12 residues. V gave up 8 bases and J gave up 13 bases; unmatched junction bases: 11. CDR3 coding DNA: TGTGCCAGTGGGGGGACAGGGAATATCGATTTCTTT. Residues: CASGGTGNIDFF.

V usage is TRBV11-1 and J usage is TRBJ2-7, with 8 bases identical to TRBD2. CDR1 SGHAT and CDR2 FQDESV come from the germline V gene (reference sequence). V trimming: 4 bases; J trimming: 1 base; junction bases outside the gene matches: 9. CDR3 length: 16 amino acids. CDR3 protein: CASSSSGSGISYEQYF. In nucleotides, the CDR3 is TGTGCCAGCAGCTCTTCGGGTAGCGGGATTTCCTACGAGCAGTACTTC.

CDR3: CASSYTGSRRETQYF. CDR3 nucleotide sequence: TGTGCCAGCAGTTATACAGGTTCGAGGCGGGAGACCCAGTACTTC. V is TRBV28 and J is TRBJ2-5, with D possibly matching TRBD1 (5 bases). Per the germline V gene, CDR1 is MDHEN and CDR2 is SYDVKM. The CDR3 runs to 15 residues. Trimming left V 4 bases short and J 5 bases short, with 17 bases between.

The chain couples TRBV11-1 to TRBJ2-7; D is tentatively TRBD1 or TRBD2 (5 bases each). Trimming left V 5 bases short and J 6 bases short, with 17 bases between. Germline-derived CDR1 and CDR2 are SGHAT and FQDESV (reference sequence). This CDR3 comprises 14 residues. The CDR3 loop is CASSLSWGRGEQYF. CDR3 bases: TGTGCCAGCAGCCTCAGCTGGGGGAGAGGCGAGCAGTACTTC.

The V call is TRBV5-4, the J call TRBJ2-3, with 8 bases that match TRBD2. The V and J ends lost 0 bases and 5 bases, in that order; junction bases with no gene match: 2. Germline CDR1 SGHNT, CDR2 YYREEE (reference sequence). The CDR3 is 14 amino acids. For the CDR3, the DNA is TGTGCCAGCAGCTTGGAAGCGGGAGTAGATACGCAGTATTTT. Translating gives CASSLEAGVDTQYF.

This clone occurred once. The J gene is TRBJ1-2, the V gene TRBV6-6, with a tentative D call TRBD1 (6 bases). The CDR3 consists of 12 residues. Germline V gene sequence: CDR1 MNHNY, CDR2 SVGAGI (reference sequence). Trimming removed 7 bases from V and 2 bases from J, with 8 bases in between. In nucleotides, the CDR3 is TGTGCCAGCACACAGGGAAACTATGGCTACACCTTC. Residues: CASTQGNYGYTF.

The chain recombines TRBV18 with TRBJ2-1; 7 positions agree with TRBD1. J was trimmed by 2 bases and V by 6 bases; bases with no gene match: 7. CDR1 is KGHSH, CDR2 LQKENI, per germline. The CDR3 consists of 15 residues. DNA for the CDR3: TGTGCCAGCTCTAAGACAGGGCCCCCCTACAATGAGCAGTTCTTC. As protein: CASSKTGPPYNEQFF.

V usage is TRBV5-1 and J usage is TRBJ1-5, with 9 bases matching TRBD1. Per germline, CDR1 SGHRS and CDR2 YFSETQ. The CDR3 runs 17 residues. V dropped 1 base and J dropped 0; count of bases not matched to a gene: 5. The CDR3 DNA sequence: TGCGCCAGCAGCTTGACAGGGGGCGCGAATAGCAATCAGCCCCAGCATTTT. Amino acid sequence: CASSLTGGANSNQPQHF.

The gene calls are TRBV5-6 and TRBJ1-1; D gene unclear. V lost 4 bases and J lost 5, with 12 bases in between. Germline values: CDR1 SGHDT, CDR2 YYEEEE. The CDR3 has 13 residues. CDR3 sequence reads: CASSAQAWTEAFF. CDR3 DNA sequence: TGTGCCAGCAGCGCCCAGGCCTGGACTGAAGCTTTCTTT.

The chain employs TRBV13 and TRBJ2-7, with D maybe TRBD1 (5 bases). V was shortened by 7 bases and J by 0 bases, with 13 bases between the two germline ends. The CDR3 consists of 14 residues. Germline loops: CDR1 PRHDT, CDR2 FYEKMQ (reference sequence). This chain's CDR3 is CASNQGTSSYEQYF. The CDR3 nucleotides read TGTGCCAGCAATCAGGGCACGAGCTCCTACGAGCAGTACTTC.

This rearrangement joins TRBV30 to TRBJ2-7; 14 bases agree with TRBD2. The CDR3 runs to 14 residues. Germline V gives CDR1 GTSNPN, CDR2 SVGIG (reference sequence). With V trimmed by 3 bases and J by 9 bases, 7 bases remained unmatched. CDR3 protein: CAWSRGLAGVGQYF. The CDR3, as DNA: TGTGCCTGGAGCCGGGGACTAGCGGGAGTCGGGCAGTACTTC.

Details on this clone: Other DNA sequences in this specimen translate into the identical CDR3. The chain couples TRBV18 to TRBJ1-5, with 7 bases matching TRBD1. V shed 3 bases and J 5 bases; nucleotides not matched to a gene: 1. The CDR3 is 13 residues long. CDR1 is KGHSH, CDR2 LQKENI, per germline. For the CDR3, the DNA is TGTGCCAGCTCACCCACAGGGGATCAGCCCCAGCATTTT. Protein product: CASSPTGDQPQHF.

The chain combines TRBV10-3 with TRBJ2-6, with D unresolved. V was cut by 4 bases and J by 0 bases, with 13 bases left in between. This CDR3 contains 17 residues. Germline assignment: CDR1 ENHRY and CDR2 SYGVKD. CDR3 bases: TGTGCCATCAGTGGTCCCAGGCTGGGCTCTGGGGCCAACGTCCTGACTTTC. Amino acid sequence: CAISGPRLGSGANVLTF.

DNA for the CDR3: TGTGCCAGCAGTTCGGGGCTAGAGACCCAGTACTTC. It yields the protein CASSSGLETQYF. The gene calls are TRBV28 and TRBJ2-5; D may match TRBD1 or TRBD2 (5 bases each). The CDR3 contains 12 residues. V was shortened by 4 bases and J by 4 bases, with 7 bases between the two germline ends. Germline V gives CDR1 MDHEN, CDR2 SYDVKM.

J is TRBJ2-2 and V is TRBV18; the D gene is possibly TRBD2 (6 bases). The V end lost 0 bases, the J end lost 2 bases, and 10 bases lay between the germline ends. Germline CDR1 KGHSH, CDR2 LQKENI. This CDR3 contains 16 residues. In DNA, the CDR3 is TGTGCCAGCTCACCACCGCGGGGAACAAACACCGGGGAGCTGTTTTTT. Protein product: CASSPPRGTNTGELFF.

The chain has TRBV7-9 and TRBJ2-7; 8 bases are a match to TRBD2. This CDR3 has 17 residues. J lost 7 bases, V lost 3 bases, and 17 bases had no gene match. Germline V gene data show CDR1 as SEHNR and CDR2 as FQNEAQ (reference sequence). DNA of the CDR3: TGTGCCAGCAGCTTCCTAATTACCGGGACTAGTACCTTTGAGCAGTACTTC. Its protein is CASSFLITGTSTFEQYF.

V and J are TRBV6-6 and TRBJ2-2; no clear D gene. V shed 2 bases and J shed 11 bases, with 12 bases lying between them. The CDR3 has 13 residues. Per the germline V gene, CDR1 is MNHNY and CDR2 is SVGAGI (reference sequence). CDR3 bases: TGTGCCAGCAGTTACCCTCGCGGCGGTGAGCTGTTTTTT. Translated, it gives CASSYPRGGELFF.

The rearrangement joins TRBV2 to TRBJ2-3; a possible D gene is TRBD1 (6 bases). V lost 0 bases to trimming and J lost 5 bases, with 9 bases between them. CDR3 length equals 14 residues. From germline, CDR1 is SNHLY and CDR2 FYNNEI. The CDR3 protein is CASSEAGRGDTQYF. CDR3 in DNA: TGTGCCAGCAGTGAAGCCGGCAGGGGAGATACGCAGTATTTT. Variable domain in full (rest from reference TRBV2 and TRBJ2-3): EPEVTQTPSHQVTQMGQEVILRCVPISNHLYFYWYRQILGQKVEFLVSFYNNEISEKSEIFDDQFSVERPDGSNFTLKIRSTKLEDSAMYFCASSEAGRGDTQYFGPGTRLTVL.

This chain joins TRBV18 and TRBJ1-2; no clear D gene. The germline V gene encodes CDR1 KGHSH and CDR2 LQKENI. The CDR3 length is 15 residues. The V and J ends lost 4 bases and 0 bases respectively, with 12 bases between them. The CDR3 DNA reads TGTGCCAGCTCACTTTCAGCAGACTCTAACTATGGCTACACCTTC. Amino acids: CASSLSADSNYGYTF.

V and J are TRBV7-2 and TRBJ2-5, with D perhaps being TRBD1 or TRBD2 (6 bases each). The V and J ends lost 4 bases and 5 bases respectively, with 14 bases between them. Germline CDR1 and CDR2: SGHTA and FQGNSA. The CDR3 has 14 amino acids. The CDR3: CASSWTTGPETQYF. The DNA of the CDR3 is TGTGCCAGCAGCTGGACTACAGGGCCGGAGACCCAGTACTTC. The full variable domain, completed using reference TRBV7-2 and TRBJ2-5, is GAGVSQSPSNKVTEKGKDVELRCDPISGHTALYWYRQSLGQGLEFLIYFQGNSAPDKSGLPSDRFSAERTGGSVSTLTIQRTQQEDSAVYLCASSWTTGPETQYFGPGTRLLVL.

The chain joins TRBV7-2 to TRBJ2-7; 8 nucleotides line up with TRBD1. V was clipped by 5 bases and J by 1 base; unmatched bases: 7. Germline values: CDR1 SGHTA, CDR2 FQGNSA. The CDR3 spans 15 residues. Written as DNA, the CDR3 is TGTGCCAGCAGCGACCGGGACAGGTTATCCTACGAGCAGTACTTC. Its protein is CASSDRDRLSYEQYF.

The chain has TRBV5-4 and TRBJ2-3; D may be TRBD2 (5 bases). The CDR3 loop spans 15 amino acids. V lost 2 bases and J 5 bases, leaving 15 bases between the germline ends. Germline-derived CDR1 and CDR2 are SGHNT and YYREEE (reference sequence). The CDR3 nucleotides read TGTGCCAGCAGCTTAGTCCCCGTCGGGGAAGATACGCAGTATTTT. As protein: CASSLVPVGEDTQYF.

This rearrangement joins TRBV25-1 to TRBJ2-3, with D perhaps matching TRBD1 (6 bases). There are 17 residues in the CDR3. Germline loops: CDR1 MGHDK, CDR2 SYGVNS. The ends were cut back, 6 bases at V and 2 bases at J, with 21 bases in the middle. The CDR3 region is CASSGTIRGISTDTQYF. CDR3 coding DNA: TGTGCCAGCAGCGGGACCATCAGGGGTATTTCCACAGATACGCAGTATTTT.

J is TRBJ1-2 and V is TRBV4-3; maybe TRBD1 (6 bases). V dropped 0 bases and J dropped 7 bases, with 18 bases sitting between them. Germline CDR1 reads LGHNA; CDR2 reads YSLEER. This CDR3 is 16 amino acids long. This CDR3 reads CASSQEGRLGAGGYTF. The CDR3 coding sequence is TGCGCCAGCAGCCAAGAGGGGCGGTTGGGGGCTGGTGGCTACACCTTC.

V and J are TRBV6-5 and TRBJ2-7; 8 bases match TRBD1. V shed 5 bases and J 3 bases; nucleotides not matched to a gene: 9. This CDR3 has 15 amino acids. Germline lookup yields CDR1 MNHEY and CDR2 SVGAGI. The CDR3 nucleotides read TGTGCCAGCAGTCCCCGGGGGACAGGTTACTACGAGCAGTACTTC. Translating it yields CASSPRGTGYYEQYF.

The J gene is TRBJ1-4, the V gene TRBV7-2; D unresolved. The length of the CDR3 is 14 residues. Between the trimmed V and J ends, which lost 5 bases and 7 bases, there was a span of 14 bases. Germline V lookup: CDR1 SGHTA, CDR2 FQGNSA. The CDR3, as DNA: TGTGCCAGCAGCCCCGACTTAGAGGGTGAAAAACTGTTTTTT. Its translation: CASSPDLEGEKLFF.

The chain uses TRBV11-2 and TRBJ1-2; the match to TRBD1 covers 10 bases. Trimming removed 3 bases from V and 8 bases from J; junction bases left unmatched: 9. CDR1 SGHAT and CDR2 FQNNGV come from the germline V gene. CDR3 length equals 15 residues. CDR3 DNA: TGTGCCAGCAGCTTGGACGCGGGACAGGGGCGCGGCTACACCTTC. This codes for CASSLDAGQGRGYTF. The full variable domain, with the rest looked up from reference TRBV11-2 and TRBJ1-2, is EAGVAQSPRYKIIEKRQSVAFWCNPISGHATLYWYQQILGQGPKLLIQFQNNGVVDDSQLPKDRFSAERLKGVDSTLKIQPAKLEDSAVYLCASSLDAGQGRGYTFGSGTRLTVV.